This T cell receptor beta chain was captured by sequencing in a study of shared clonotypes between healthy human individuals. This table comes from immunoSEQ multiplex PCR, and its TCRdb copy is limited to in-frame clones, with some not included. The sample shows roughly 2.1 million clones, 85% to 95% of them seen only once. V trimming: 2 bases; J trimming: 2 bases; junction bases outside the gene matches: 17. The CDR3 covers 20 residues. The germline gives CDR1 MDHEN, CDR2 SYDVKM. Naive-designated CD8 cells lacked CD45RO, were positively enriched for CCR7, and omitted terminally differentiated effector memory CD45RA+ cells. There were no recent acute infections or vaccinations among the donors, who were healthy HIV-negative adults.

V is TRBV28 and J is TRBJ2-3, with TRBD2 matching over 9 bases. Sequencing used naive CD8+ T cells from PBMCs. The source of this sequence is a man aged 18 to 29 in good health. Some clones in this sample may be carry-over from other donors' samples. CDR3 in amino acids: CASSLGLIAGRGGLTDTQYF. The CDR3, as DNA: TGTGCCAGCAGTTTAGGGCTGATCGCTGGGCGGGGGGGTCTCACAGATACGCAGTATTTT.